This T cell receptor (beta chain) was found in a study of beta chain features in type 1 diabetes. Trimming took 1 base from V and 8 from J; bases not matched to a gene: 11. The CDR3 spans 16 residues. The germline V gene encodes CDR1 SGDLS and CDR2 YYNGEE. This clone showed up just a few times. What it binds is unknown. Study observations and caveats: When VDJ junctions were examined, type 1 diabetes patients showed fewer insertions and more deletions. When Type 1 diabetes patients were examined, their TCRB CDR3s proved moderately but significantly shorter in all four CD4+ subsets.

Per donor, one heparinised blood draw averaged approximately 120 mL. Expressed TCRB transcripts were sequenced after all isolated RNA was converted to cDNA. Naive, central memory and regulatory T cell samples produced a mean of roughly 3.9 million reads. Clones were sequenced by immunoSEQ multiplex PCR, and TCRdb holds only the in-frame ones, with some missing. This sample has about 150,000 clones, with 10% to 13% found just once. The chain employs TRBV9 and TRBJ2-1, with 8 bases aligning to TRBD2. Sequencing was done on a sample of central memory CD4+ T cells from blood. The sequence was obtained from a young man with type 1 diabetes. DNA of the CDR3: TGTGCCAGCAGCGTATCTGCGCGGGAGGTCGGGGATGAGCAGTTCTTC. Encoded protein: CASSVSAREVGDEQFF.